The TCR beta chain under discussion was sequenced for a study of early T cells in non-severe SARS-CoV-2 infection. Study-level results: VDJdb-based matching was biased toward anti-spike CD8 responses and missed private and CD4 specificities.

The protocol attached unique molecular identifiers to individual cDNA molecules. Using its own MiXCR run on the 5' RACE reads, TCRdb lists one record per CDR3 protein. The table records around 63,000 distinct CDR3 sequences, 10% of them present only once. This clonotype was seen repeatedly, ten times or more. Its antigen is unknown. This receptor was obtained from an adult who was a healthcare worker with PCR-confirmed SARS-CoV-2 infection or an uninfected control (not recorded which). Specimen: whole blood, collected at baseline.

The CDR3 region has the DNA TGTGCCAGCAGCGCTCTAGCGGGAGCCAGCGGGGAGCTGTTTTTT. It encodes CASSALAGASGELFF. The rearrangement links TRBV11-1 to TRBJ2-2, with 10 bases aligning to TRBD2. V lost 5 bases to trimming and J lost 7 bases; unmatched junction nucleotides: 7. CDR3 length: 15 residues. Germline V gene lookup returns CDR1 SGHAT and CDR2 FQDESV (reference sequence).